Following are 8 T cell receptor beta chains from one sample sequenced in a study of human T cells and chemical hapten exposure. MiXCR, run by TCRdb on the RACE reads, gives a single entry per CDR3 protein. The sample consists of about 77,000 distinct CDR3 sequences, 8.6% of them appearing once. Stated time point: healthy volunteer bleed at 6 weeks. Before extraction, the whole blood was not fractionated, and total RNA was taken from it. Material: whole blood. The receptors shown here come from a female donor in good health. Some clones in this sample may be carry-over from other donors' samples.

The sample holds a few counts of this clonotype. The chain carries TRBV5-4 and TRBJ1-1; D is uncertain. Germline CDR1 and CDR2: SGHNT and YYREEE (reference sequence). This CDR3 region has 14 residues. V was shortened by 1 base and J by 0 bases, with 7 bases between the two germline ends. The CDR3 region is CASSLLGMNTEAFF. The DNA for the CDR3 is TGTGCCAGCAGCTTGCTGGGAATGAACACTGAAGCTTTCTTT.

This clonotype appeared many times. This sequence joins TRBV29-1 and TRBJ2-3; TRBD2 matches 7 bases. CDR1 and CDR2 (germline): SQVTM, ANQGSEA. V lost 5 bases and J lost 12; bases outside the gene matches: 14. The length of the CDR3 is 13 residues. DNA of the CDR3: TGCAGCGTTACGGGGTTGGGCGGGACTAAACAGTATTTT. It is translated as CSVTGLGGTKQYF.

This clonotype was counted many times. The chain joins TRBV20-1 to TRBJ1-6, with D tentatively TRBD1 (5 bases). Trimming removed 2 bases at V and 5 bases at J, with 13 bases between. Germline V lookup: CDR1 DFQATT, CDR2 SNEGSKA (reference sequence). The CDR3 has 15 residues. The CDR3 spells CSARNGRGDNSPLHF. The CDR3 bases are TGCAGTGCTAGAAATGGGAGGGGAGATAATTCACCCCTCCACTTT.

This clonotype occurred a few times. The chain uses TRBV7-2 and TRBJ1-1; TRBD1 might be the D (6 bases). CDR1 and CDR2 from the germline V gene are SGHTA and FQGNSA. The V end was cut by 8 bases, the J end by 1 base, with 17 bases between. CDR3 size: 15 residues. CDR3 coding DNA: TGTGCCAGCCTCAGGGGCGGGTTGGGGAACACTGAAGCTTTCTTT. Its translation is CASLRGGLGNTEAFF.

This clonotype was detected a few times. The chain links TRBV5-1 to TRBJ1-5, with 9 bases that match TRBD1. The CDR3 covers 14 residues. CDR1 is SGHRS, CDR2 YFSETQ, per germline. After removal of 0 bases from V and 11 bases from J, the junction contained 6 bases not matched to a gene. The DNA for the CDR3 is TGCGCCAGCAGCTTGGATGGGACAGGGTGGTCCCAGCATTTT. Its translation is CASSLDGTGWSQHF.

This clonotype was counted at least ten times. The gene calls are TRBV5-6 and TRBJ2-3; D call uncertain. The V and J ends lost 1 base and 0 bases respectively, with 21 bases between them. Germline CDR1 and CDR2: SGHDT and YYEEEE. This CDR3 spans 19 amino acids. The DNA of the CDR3 is TGTGCCAGCAGCTTGTTCCCCTACTTCGCCCTCGCTAGCACAGATACGCAGTATTTT. As protein: CASSLFPYFALASTDTQYF. Looking up the rest from reference TRBV5-6 and TRBJ2-3 gives the full variable domain: DAGVTQSPTHLIKTRGQQVTLRCSPKSGHDTVSWYQQALGQGPQFIFQYYEEEERQRGNFPDRFSGHQFPNYSSELNVNALLLGDSALYLCASSLFPYFALASTDTQYFGPGTRLTVL.

In the case of this clonotype: A much larger clone is a single base away; this may be a read error. J is TRBJ2-3 and V is TRBV7-2, with D hard to call. CDR1 SGHTA and CDR2 FQGNSA come from the germline V gene. The CDR3 covers 12 residues. V lost 5 bases and J 6 bases, leaving 9 bases between the germline ends. Written as DNA, the CDR3 is TGTGCCAGCAGCAGGGTGGCGGATACGCAGTATTTT. Translation gives CASSRVADTQYF.

This clonotype was seen a handful of times. The J gene is TRBJ1-1, the V gene TRBV6-1, with D unclear. Per the germline V gene, CDR1 is MNHNS and CDR2 is SASEGT. V dropped 2 bases and J dropped 4 bases, with 5 bases sitting between them. The CDR3 contains 12 residues. The CDR3 DNA follows: TGTGCCAGCAGTGAATTCGCCACTGAAGCTTTCTTT. It yields the protein CASSEFATEAFF.